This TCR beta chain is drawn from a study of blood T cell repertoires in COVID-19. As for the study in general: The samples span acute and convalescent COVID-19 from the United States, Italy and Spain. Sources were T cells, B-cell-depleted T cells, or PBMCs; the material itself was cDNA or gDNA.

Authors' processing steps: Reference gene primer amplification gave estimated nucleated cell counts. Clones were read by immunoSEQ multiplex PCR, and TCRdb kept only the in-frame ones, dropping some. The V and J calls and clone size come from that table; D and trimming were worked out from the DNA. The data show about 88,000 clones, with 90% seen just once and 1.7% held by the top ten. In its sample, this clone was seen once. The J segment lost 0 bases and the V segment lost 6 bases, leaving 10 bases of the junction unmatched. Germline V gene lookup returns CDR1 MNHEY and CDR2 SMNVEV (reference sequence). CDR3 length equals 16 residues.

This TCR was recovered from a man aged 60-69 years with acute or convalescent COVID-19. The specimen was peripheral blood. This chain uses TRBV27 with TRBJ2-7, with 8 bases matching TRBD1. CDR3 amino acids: CASRPSDRASSYEQYF. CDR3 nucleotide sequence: TGTGCCAGCAGACCCTCGGACAGGGCGAGCTCCTACGAGCAGTACTTC.